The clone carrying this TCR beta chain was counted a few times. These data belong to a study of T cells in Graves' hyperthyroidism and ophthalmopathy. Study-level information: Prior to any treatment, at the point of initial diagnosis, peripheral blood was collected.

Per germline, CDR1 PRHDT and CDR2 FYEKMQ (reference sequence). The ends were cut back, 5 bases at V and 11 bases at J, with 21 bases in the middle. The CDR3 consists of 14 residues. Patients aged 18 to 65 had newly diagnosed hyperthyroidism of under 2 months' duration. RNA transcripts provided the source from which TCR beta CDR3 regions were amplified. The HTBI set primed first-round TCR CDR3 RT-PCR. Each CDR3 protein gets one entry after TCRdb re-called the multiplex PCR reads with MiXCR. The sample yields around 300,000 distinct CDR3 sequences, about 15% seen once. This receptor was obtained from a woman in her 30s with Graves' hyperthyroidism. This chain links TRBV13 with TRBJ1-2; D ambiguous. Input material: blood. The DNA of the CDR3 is TGTGCCAGCAGCCTCGCCCGGGGTGTTGGCGGGTACACCTTC. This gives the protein CASSLARGVGGYTF.